This T cell receptor (beta chain) comes out of a study of T cell repertoires in cytomegalovirus infection. Study summary: Signatures in public TCR beta sequences pointed to both CMV infection and matching HLA type.

TCRdb reprocessed the reads via MiXCR and lists one record per CDR3 protein. In the table there are around 630,000 distinct CDR3 sequences, 20% to 30% of which are singletons. Study-wide results and limits: The study found HLA-C-restricted CMV-specific TCR beta clonotypes dominating the ex vivo response.

The V end lost 0 bases, the J end lost 4 bases, and 6 bases lay between the germline ends. CDR3 size: 13 residues. Germline V lookup: CDR1 MNHGY, CDR2 SAAAGT. As to this clonotype: Its antigen is as yet unknown. A single base separates this from a much larger clone, so it may be a read error.

This sequence joins TRBV6-8 and TRBJ1-2; no clear D gene. The clonotype comes from a human donor in good health (CMV status not recorded). Some clones in this sample may be carry-over from other donors' samples. Sequencing was carried out using CD8+ T cells from PBMCs. CDR3 sequence: CASSYSNTYGYTF. CDR3 DNA: TGTGCCAGCAGTTACTCGAACACCTATGGCTACACCTTC.